This T cell receptor beta chain was recorded in a study of T cell responses to AZD1222 COVID-19 vaccine. The CDR3 has 13 amino acids. V was clipped by 3 bases and J by 6 bases, with 11 bases between them. Here immunoSEQ multiplex PCR was the method, and the copy in TCRdb shows in-frame clones only, minus some. This repertoire shows some 75,000 clones, 88% found once; its top ten account for about a tenth. This rearrangement joins TRBV12-3 or TRBV12-4 to TRBJ1-1; D not resolved. The source material was peripheral blood, sampled on day 0 of AZD1222 vaccination. The receptor's source is an adult in good health. The CDR3 coding sequence is TGTGCCAGCAGTTTCTCGTCTGGGGCTGAAGCTTTCTTT. It yields the protein CASSFSSGAEAFF.